The next 4 T cell receptor beta chains were all read from a single sample in a study of identical twins. Using its own MiXCR run on the 5' RACE reads, TCRdb lists one record per CDR3 protein. The profile shows 1.5 million to 2 million distinct CDR3 sequences, around 33% of them singletons. The sequenced sample consisted of cord blood. All receptors derive from a newborn girl in good health.

The rearrangement links TRBV28 to TRBJ2-5; 9 bases align to TRBD1. Unmatched junction bases numbered 13, after V lost 6 bases and J lost 11 bases. The CDR3 is 14 residues long. Germline lookup yields CDR1 MDHEN and CDR2 SYDVKM. The CDR3 nucleotides read TGTGCCAGCAGGTGGGACAGGGTAGACAATGAGCAGTACTTC. The encoded protein is CASRWDRVDNEQYF.

This chain connects TRBV28 to TRBJ2-1; D not certain. V was trimmed by 5 bases and J by 10 bases, leaving 12 bases between them. This CDR3 comprises 12 residues. Germline V lookup: CDR1 MDHEN, CDR2 SYDVKM. The CDR3, as DNA: TGTGCCAGCAGTCCTCTCCTTGTGGAGCAGTTCTTC. Translating gives CASSPLLVEQFF.

The chain couples TRBV7-2 to TRBJ2-5; TRBD2 agrees at 13 bases. This CDR3 is built from 14 residues. Looked up from germline, CDR1 is SGHTA and CDR2 is FQGNSA. Losses at the gene ends were 1 base for V and 8 bases for J; bases not matched to a gene: 1. CDR3 in amino acids: CASSLGTSGGTQYF. The CDR3 DNA reads TGTGCCAGCAGCTTAGGGACTAGCGGGGGAACCCAGTACTTC.

Note on this clonotype: Relative to the germline gene, one junction end is altered; a read error may explain this. V usage is TRBV2 and J usage is TRBJ1-1; possible D gene TRBD1, 6 bases. Per the germline V gene, CDR1 is SNHLY and CDR2 is FYNNEI. This CDR3 contains 12 residues. The DNA of the CDR3 is TGTGCCAGCCAGGGGTTGAGCACTGAAGCTTCCTTT. Translated, it gives CASQGLSTEASF.